This T cell receptor beta chain emerged from a study of blood T cell repertoires in COVID-19. At the level of the study: The United States, Italy and Spain provided the acute and convalescent COVID-19 samples. T cells, B-cell-depleted T cells, or PBMCs provided the cDNA or gDNA that served as material.

Authors' analysis steps: From reference gene primer amplification, estimates of nucleated cell counts were derived. Profiling relied on immunoSEQ multiplex PCR, and the TCRdb table lists in-frame clones only, not all of them. That table furnishes V, J and clone size, whereas the DNA furnished D and trimming. Of 84,000 or so clones in the sample, approximately 86% were seen once. The CDR3 has 13 amino acids. V lost 2 bases and J lost 6; bases outside the gene matches: 2. Germline V CDR1 and CDR2: MGHDK, SYGVNS. The sample consisted of peripheral blood. V and J are TRBV25-1 and TRBJ2-7; 9 bases match TRBD1. The TCR sequence derives from a woman aged 80 or over with acute or convalescent COVID-19. CDR3 sequence reads: CASSERQGGEQYF. CDR3 DNA: TGTGCCAGCAGTGAACGACAGGGGGGCGAGCAGTACTTC.